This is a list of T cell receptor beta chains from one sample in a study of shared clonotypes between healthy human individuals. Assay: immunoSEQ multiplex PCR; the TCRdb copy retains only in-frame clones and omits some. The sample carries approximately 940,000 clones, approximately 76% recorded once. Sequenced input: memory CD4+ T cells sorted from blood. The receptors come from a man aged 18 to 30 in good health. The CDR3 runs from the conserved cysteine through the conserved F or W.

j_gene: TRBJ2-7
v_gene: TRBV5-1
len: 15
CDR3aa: CASSLTGAVFYEQYF

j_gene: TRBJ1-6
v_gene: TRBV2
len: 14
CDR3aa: CASSERAGVSPLHF

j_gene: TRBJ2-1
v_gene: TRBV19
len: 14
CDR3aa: CASSTTRSYNEQFF

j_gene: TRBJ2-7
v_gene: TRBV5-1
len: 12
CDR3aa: CASSWTGGEQYF

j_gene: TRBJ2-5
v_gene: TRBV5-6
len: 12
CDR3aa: CASSLGLETQYF

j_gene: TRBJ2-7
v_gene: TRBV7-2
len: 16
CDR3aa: CASSFIMGGPSYEQYF

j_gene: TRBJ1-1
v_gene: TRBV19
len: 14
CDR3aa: CASSMREMNTEAFF

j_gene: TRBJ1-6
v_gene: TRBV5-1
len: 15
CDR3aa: CASSLSGSYNSPLHF

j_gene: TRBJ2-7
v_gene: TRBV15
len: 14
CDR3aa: CATSEGGGSYEQYF

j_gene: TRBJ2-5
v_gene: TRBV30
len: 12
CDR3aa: CAWSPTRETQYF

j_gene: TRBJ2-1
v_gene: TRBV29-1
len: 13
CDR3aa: CSAGTVLTDEQFF

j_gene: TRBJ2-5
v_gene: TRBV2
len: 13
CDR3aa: CASSGEGVETQYF

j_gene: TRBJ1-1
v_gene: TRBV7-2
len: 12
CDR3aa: CASSPRAGEAFF

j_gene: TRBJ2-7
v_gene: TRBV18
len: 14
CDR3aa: CASSPLGTTGEQYF

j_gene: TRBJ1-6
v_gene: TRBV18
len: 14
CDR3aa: CASSEYSGESPLHF

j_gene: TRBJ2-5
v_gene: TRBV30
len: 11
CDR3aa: CAWSQQETQYF

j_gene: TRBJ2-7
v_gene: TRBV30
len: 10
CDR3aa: CAWSQDEQYF

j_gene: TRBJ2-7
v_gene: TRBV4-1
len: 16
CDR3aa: CASSQDRRGALYEQYF

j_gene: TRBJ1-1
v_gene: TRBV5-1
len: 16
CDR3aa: CASSLRPRMVGTEAFF

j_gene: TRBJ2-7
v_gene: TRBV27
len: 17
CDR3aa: CASSLTRSWTGTYEQYF